The 21 T cell receptor beta chains listed next were all sequenced from one sample in a study of response to subunit inactivated influenza vaccine. TCRdb itself ran the RT-PCR reads through MiXCR, one entry per CDR3 protein. The repertoire consists of roughly 290,000 distinct CDR3 sequences, with 20% to 25% occurring once and the leading ten covering roughly a tenth. This sample comprised PBMCs from blood, obtained roughly 20 months after vaccination. The receptors here all came from a man between 50 and 75 years old who received an inactivated influenza vaccine.

This chain links TRBV5-6 with TRBJ1-2; no reliable D call. The germline V and J ends were trimmed by 4 bases and 4 bases, with 17 bases remaining between them. The germline gives CDR1 SGHDT, CDR2 YYEEEE. The CDR3 has 15 residues. CDR3: CASSQTGRGPYGYTF. For the CDR3, the DNA is TGTGCCAGCAGCCAAACGGGCCGCGGGCCCTATGGCTACACCTTC.

In this sample, this clonotype turned up a few times. The chain combines TRBV20-1 with TRBJ2-3, with TRBD2 identical over 12 bases. Germline CDR1 reads DFQATT; CDR2 reads SNEGSKA (reference sequence). There are 16 residues in the CDR3. Trimming removed 3 bases from V and 4 bases from J; junction bases left unmatched: 8. The DNA of the CDR3 is TGCAGTGCTAGCGCCCGACTAGCGGGAGTCCCAGATACGCAGTATTTT. Amino acid sequence: CSASARLAGVPDTQYF.

This clonotype showed up just a few times. J is TRBJ2-4 and V is TRBV28, with a weak D call TRBD2 (6 bases). V shed 2 bases and J shed 6 bases, with 8 bases lying between them. The V gene's germline CDR1 is MDHEN and CDR2 SYDVKM. The CDR3 runs 13 residues. This CDR3 is CASSLRGRNIQYF. DNA for the CDR3: TGTGCCAGCAGTTTACGGGGGAGAAACATTCAGTACTTC.

This clonotype was observed a handful of times. The CDR3 is CASSEVAQNTGELFF. The CDR3 DNA reads TGTGCCAGCAGTGAAGTGGCTCAAAACACCGGGGAGCTGTTTTTT. The chain couples TRBV6-1 to TRBJ2-2; D not resolved. This CDR3 spans 15 amino acids. Germline V lookup: CDR1 MNHNS, CDR2 SASEGT. Trimming left V 1 base short and J 2 bases short, with 8 bases between.

The sample holds a few counts of this clonotype. V is TRBV28 and J is TRBJ1-2, with 8 bases fitting TRBD1. Germline lookup yields CDR1 MDHEN and CDR2 SYDVKM. This CDR3 spans 16 amino acids. V was pared by 2 bases and J by 0 bases, with 5 bases of the junction left unmatched. CDR3 DNA: TGTGCCAGCAGTTTACTAGGACAGGGATCTAACTATGGCTACACCTTC. The encoded protein is CASSLLGQGSNYGYTF.

The chain couples TRBV20-1 to TRBJ2-7; 10 bases line up with TRBD1. The CDR3 runs 14 residues. Unmatched junction bases numbered 8, after V lost 5 bases and J lost 4 bases. Germline values: CDR1 DFQATT, CDR2 SNEGSKA (reference sequence). The CDR3 sequence is CSAGRTGGGYEQYF. CDR3 bases: TGCAGTGCTGGAAGGACAGGGGGAGGATACGAGCAGTACTTC.

Only a few counts were recorded for this clonotype. The chain joins TRBV12-3 or TRBV12-4 to TRBJ2-7; D possibly uses TRBD1 or TRBD2 (5 bases each). This CDR3 is built from 15 residues. Trimming shortened V by 3 bases and J by 1 base, and 13 bases separated the two germline ends. CDR3 loop: CASSFSVEGSYEQYF. CDR3 nucleotide sequence: TGTGCCAGCAGTTTCTCAGTAGAGGGGTCCTACGAGCAGTACTTC.

This clonotype has only a few counts. The chain links TRBV20-1 to TRBJ2-3; 8 nucleotides agree with TRBD1. J was trimmed by 4 bases and V by 6 bases; bases with no gene match: 12. The CDR3 has 15 residues. The germline V gene encodes CDR1 DFQATT and CDR2 SNEGSKA (reference sequence). CDR3: CSARGPGGRSDTQYF. The DNA of the CDR3 is TGCAGTGCGAGGGGGCCAGGGGGCCGGTCAGATACGCAGTATTTT.

This clonotype was counted only a few times. The chain carries TRBV9 and TRBJ2-3; TRBD1 matches 8 bases. Germline CDR1 is SGDLS and CDR2 is YYNGEE. This CDR3 contains 15 residues. The V gene end was trimmed by 2 bases and the J gene end by 1 base; junction bases not matched to a gene: 3. The DNA for the CDR3 is TGTGCCAGCAGCGTTGAGGGACAGGGCACAGATACGCAGTATTTT. The encoded protein is CASSVEGQGTDTQYF.

This clonotype appeared a few times. The V call is TRBV7-2, the J call TRBJ1-1; 7 bases line up with TRBD1. The CDR3 runs to 15 residues. V dropped 3 bases and J dropped 2; count of bases not matched to a gene: 6. Germline V gives CDR1 SGHTA, CDR2 FQGNSA. This CDR3 reads CASSFLLGGNTEAFF. CDR3 coding DNA: TGTGCCAGCAGCTTTCTTTTAGGGGGCAACACTGAAGCTTTCTTT.

J is TRBJ1-6 and V is TRBV28; 7 nucleotides line up with TRBD1. Germline-derived CDR1 and CDR2 are MDHEN and SYDVKM. The CDR3 consists of 15 residues. V lost 6 bases and J lost 3; bases outside the gene matches: 5. Written as DNA, the CDR3 is TGTGCCAGCAGGGGGGACAGAAACTATAATTCACCCCTCCACTTT. This codes for CASRGDRNYNSPLHF.

The rearrangement joins TRBV5-1 to TRBJ2-2; 8 bases map to TRBD2. The CDR3 has 14 amino acids. Germline V gives CDR1 SGHRS, CDR2 YFSETQ. The V and J ends lost 5 bases and 4 bases, in that order; junction bases with no gene match: 4. For the CDR3, the DNA is TGCGCCAGCAGTACGACTAGCGCCACCGGGGAGCTGTTTTTT. This translates into CASSTTSATGELFF.

The chain joins TRBV5-4 to TRBJ2-5; 8 bases are shared with TRBD2. The ends lost 1 base at V and 4 bases at J; junction bases unmatched: 6. CDR3 length: 15 residues. Germline V gives CDR1 SGHNT, CDR2 YYREEE (reference sequence). In nucleotides, the CDR3 is TGTGCCAGCAGCTTGAGCGGGGGATTTTCAGAGACCCAGTACTTC. As protein: CASSLSGGFSETQYF. Variable domain in full (rest from reference TRBV5-4 and TRBJ2-5): ETGVTQSPTHLIKTRGQQVTLRCSSQSGHNTVSWYQQALGQGPQFIFQYYREEENGRGNFPPRFSGLQFPNYSSELNVNALELDDSALYLCASSLSGGFSETQYFGPGTRLLVL.

The V gene is TRBV2, the J gene TRBJ2-1, with a possible D match to TRBD2 (5 bases). Between the trimmed V and J ends, which lost 7 bases and 2 bases, there was a span of 9 bases. The CDR3 spans 13 residues. Looked up from germline, CDR1 is SNHLY and CDR2 is FYNNEI. CDR3 region: CASTGITYNEQFF. The DNA of the CDR3 is TGTGCCAGCACCGGGATCACCTACAATGAGCAGTTCTTC.

The sample holds a few counts of this clonotype. The CDR3 region has the DNA TGCGCCAGCAGGCCCCAGGGGAACACTGAAGCTTTCTTT. It encodes CASRPQGNTEAFF. The chain links TRBV4-1 to TRBJ1-1, with D maybe TRBD1 (5 bases). V lost 6 bases to trimming and J lost 1 base, with 9 bases between them. This CDR3 contains 13 residues. Germline V gives CDR1 MGHRA, CDR2 YSYEKL.

This clonotype was seen only a few times. V is TRBV4-2 and J is TRBJ1-2; D not resolved. The V gene's germline CDR1 is LGHNA and CDR2 YNFKEQ. The CDR3 loop spans 13 amino acids. The germline V and J ends were trimmed by 1 base and 3 bases, with 6 bases remaining between them. The CDR3 reads CASSQAEDYGYTF. The DNA of the CDR3 is TGTGCCAGCAGCCAAGCAGAAGACTATGGCTACACCTTC.

The chain joins TRBV6-2 or TRBV6-3 to TRBJ2-1; D remains ambiguous. Trimming cost V 6 bases and J 0 bases, with 9 bases left between them. There are 14 residues in the CDR3. Germline V lookup: CDR1 MNHEY, CDR2 SVGEGT. CDR3 nucleotides: TGTGCCAGCAGAACCGAATACTCCTACAATGAGCAGTTCTTC. It encodes CASRTEYSYNEQFF.

A few counts support this clonotype. This chain links TRBV15 with TRBJ1-4; perhaps TRBD1 as D (5 bases). The V and J ends lost 0 bases and 10 bases respectively, with 6 bases between them. This CDR3 is 12 amino acids long. Per germline, CDR1 LNHNV and CDR2 YYDKDF (reference sequence). CDR3 nucleotides: TGTGCCACCAGCAGAGATACAGGAAAACTGTTTTTT. This gives the protein CATSRDTGKLFF.

The rearrangement joins TRBV18 to TRBJ1-5; D not certain. Deletions cut 6 bases from V and 4 bases from J, with 7 bases between. The CDR3 sequence is 12 residues long. CDR1 KGHSH and CDR2 LQKENI come from the germline V gene. CDR3 sequence: CASSRQNQPQHF. In DNA form, the CDR3 reads TGTGCCAGCTCCCGCCAAAATCAGCCCCAGCATTTT.

The chain carries TRBV27 and TRBJ2-1, with TRBD2 matching 8 bases. Trimming removed 5 bases from V and 2 bases from J; junction bases left unmatched: 5. Germline CDR1 and CDR2: MNHEY and SMNVEV (reference sequence). The CDR3 length is 15 residues. The CDR3 DNA reads as TGTGCCAGCAGTGCCACTAGCGGAACCTACAATGAGCAGTTCTTC. Protein product: CASSATSGTYNEQFF.

This sequence joins TRBV14 and TRBJ2-5; 8 bases align to TRBD1. Germline CDR1 SGHDN, CDR2 FVKESK. CDR3 length: 14 residues. Trimming took 2 bases from V and 4 from J; bases not matched to a gene: 3. CDR3 DNA sequence: TGTGCCAGCAGCCAATGGACAGGGCCAGAGACCCAGTACTTC. It specifies CASSQWTGPETQYF.